This T cell receptor beta chain was sequenced for a study of shared T cell receptors in the human thymus. This CDR3 is 10 amino acids long. Trimming stripped 1 base from V and 8 bases from J, with 5 bases between. Germline values: CDR1 SQVTM, CDR2 ANQGSEA. TCRdb keeps only in-frame clones here, not all; method: immunoSEQ multiplex PCR. Of 630,000 or so clones listed, around 87% were seen once; the top ten hold roughly 0.0086%. These same data were also listed under a study on human thymus T cells. From that report: Donors were healthy Finnish babies undergoing corrective operations for congenital heart defects. Surgeons resected thymus tissue during corrective heart surgery. Thymic and blood repertoires seemed to favor certain V and J genes. Highly overlapping thymic repertoires in unrelated individuals were reported by related research.

This sequence originates from a boy less than two years old with a congenital heart defect. Sequenced input: thymocytes. V is TRBV29-1 and J is TRBJ1-2; D gene unclear. Here the CDR3 reads CSVEGAGYTF. CDR3 nucleotide sequence: TGCAGCGTTGAAGGCGCCGGCTACACCTTC.